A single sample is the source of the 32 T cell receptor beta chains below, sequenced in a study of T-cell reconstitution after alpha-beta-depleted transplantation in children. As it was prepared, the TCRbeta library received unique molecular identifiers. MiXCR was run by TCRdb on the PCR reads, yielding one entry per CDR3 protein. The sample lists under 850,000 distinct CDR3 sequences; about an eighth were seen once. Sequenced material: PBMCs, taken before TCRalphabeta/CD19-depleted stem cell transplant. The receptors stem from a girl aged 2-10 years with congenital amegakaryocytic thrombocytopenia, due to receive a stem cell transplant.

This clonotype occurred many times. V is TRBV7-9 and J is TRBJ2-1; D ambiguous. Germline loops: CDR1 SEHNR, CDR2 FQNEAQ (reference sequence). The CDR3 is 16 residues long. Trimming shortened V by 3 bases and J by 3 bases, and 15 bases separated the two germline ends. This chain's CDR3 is CASSFQKRVGYNEQFF. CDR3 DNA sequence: TGTGCCAGCAGCTTCCAAAAACGGGTGGGCTACAATGAGCAGTTCTTC.

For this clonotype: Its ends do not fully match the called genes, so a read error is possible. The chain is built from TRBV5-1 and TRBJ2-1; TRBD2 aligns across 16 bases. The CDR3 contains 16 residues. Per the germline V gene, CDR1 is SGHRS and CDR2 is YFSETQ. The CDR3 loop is CASSLMSGLAGGPPLF. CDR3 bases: TGCGCCAGCAGCTTAATGTCGGGACTAGCGGGAGGGCCCCCTTTGTTC.

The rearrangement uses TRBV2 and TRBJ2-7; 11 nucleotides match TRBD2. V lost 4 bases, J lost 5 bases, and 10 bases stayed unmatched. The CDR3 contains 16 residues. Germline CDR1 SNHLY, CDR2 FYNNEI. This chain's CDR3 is CASSVELAGVVDEQYF. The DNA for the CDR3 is TGTGCCAGCAGTGTGGAACTAGCGGGAGTCGTCGACGAGCAGTACTTC. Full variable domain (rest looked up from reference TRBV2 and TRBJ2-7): EPEVTQTPSHQVTQMGQEVILRCVPISNHLYFYWYRQILGQKVEFLVSFYNNEISEKSEIFDDQFSVERPDGSNFTLKIRSTKLEDSAMYFCASSVELAGVVDEQYFGPGTRLTVT.

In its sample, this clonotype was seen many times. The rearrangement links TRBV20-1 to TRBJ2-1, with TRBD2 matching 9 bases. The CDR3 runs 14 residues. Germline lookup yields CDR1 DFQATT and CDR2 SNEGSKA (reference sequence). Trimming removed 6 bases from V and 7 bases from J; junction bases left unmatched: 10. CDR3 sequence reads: CSAAASGNHNEQFF. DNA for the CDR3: TGCAGTGCCGCGGCTAGCGGGAACCATAATGAGCAGTTCTTC.

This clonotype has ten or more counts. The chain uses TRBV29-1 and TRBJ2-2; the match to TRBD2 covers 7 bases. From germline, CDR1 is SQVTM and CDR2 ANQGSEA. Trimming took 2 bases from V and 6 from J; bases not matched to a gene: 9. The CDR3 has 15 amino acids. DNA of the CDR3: TGCAGCGTTGAAAGTGGGAGGGGAGAGGCCGGGGAGCTGTTTTTT. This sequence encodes CSVESGRGEAGELFF.

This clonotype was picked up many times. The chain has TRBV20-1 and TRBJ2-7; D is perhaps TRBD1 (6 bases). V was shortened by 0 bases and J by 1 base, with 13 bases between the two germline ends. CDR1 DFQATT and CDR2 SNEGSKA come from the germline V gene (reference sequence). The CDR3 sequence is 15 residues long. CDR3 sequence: CSARDWGTPSYEQYF. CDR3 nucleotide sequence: TGCAGTGCTAGAGATTGGGGGACACCTTCCTACGAGCAGTACTTC.

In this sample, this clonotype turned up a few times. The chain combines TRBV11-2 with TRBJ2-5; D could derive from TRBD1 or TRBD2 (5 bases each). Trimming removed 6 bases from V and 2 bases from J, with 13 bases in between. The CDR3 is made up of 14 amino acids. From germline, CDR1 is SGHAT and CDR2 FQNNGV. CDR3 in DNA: TGTGCCAGCAGTCGTGGGGGTAAACAAGAGACCCAGTACTTC. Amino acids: CASSRGGKQETQYF.

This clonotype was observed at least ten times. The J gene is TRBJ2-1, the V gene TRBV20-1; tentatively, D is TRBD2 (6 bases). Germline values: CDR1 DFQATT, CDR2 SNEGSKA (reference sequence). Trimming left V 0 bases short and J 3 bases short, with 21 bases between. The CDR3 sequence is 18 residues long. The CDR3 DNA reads TGCAGTGCTAGAGATGCCGACAGACGGGAGTCCCTCTACAATGAGCAGTTCTTC. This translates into CSARDADRRESLYNEQFF.

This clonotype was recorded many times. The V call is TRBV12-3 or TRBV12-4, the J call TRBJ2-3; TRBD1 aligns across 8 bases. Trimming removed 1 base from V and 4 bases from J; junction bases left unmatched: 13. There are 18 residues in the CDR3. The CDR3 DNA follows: TGTGCCAGCAGTTTAGGAATAGCAGTGGACAGGGTGGCAGATACGCAGTATTTT. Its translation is CASSLGIAVDRVADTQYF.

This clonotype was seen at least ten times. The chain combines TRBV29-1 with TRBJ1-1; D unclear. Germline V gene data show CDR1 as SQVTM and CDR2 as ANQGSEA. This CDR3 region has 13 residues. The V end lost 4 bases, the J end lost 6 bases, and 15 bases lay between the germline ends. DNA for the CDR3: TGCAGCGTTGGGACGGACGGCGGAGCTGAAGCTTTCTTT. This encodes CSVGTDGGAEAFF.

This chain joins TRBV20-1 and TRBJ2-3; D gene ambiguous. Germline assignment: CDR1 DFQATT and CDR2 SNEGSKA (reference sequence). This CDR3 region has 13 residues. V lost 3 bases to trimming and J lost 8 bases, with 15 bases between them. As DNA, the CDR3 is TGCAGTGCTAGCCCATCTTGGCACCCTACGCAGTATTTT. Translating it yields CSASPSWHPTQYF.

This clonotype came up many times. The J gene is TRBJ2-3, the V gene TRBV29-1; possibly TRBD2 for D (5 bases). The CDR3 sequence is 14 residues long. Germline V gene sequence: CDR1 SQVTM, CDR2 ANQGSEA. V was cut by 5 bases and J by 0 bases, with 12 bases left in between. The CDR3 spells CSVLVWTSTDTQYF. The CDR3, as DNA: TGCAGCGTTCTCGTGTGGACTAGCACAGATACGCAGTATTTT.

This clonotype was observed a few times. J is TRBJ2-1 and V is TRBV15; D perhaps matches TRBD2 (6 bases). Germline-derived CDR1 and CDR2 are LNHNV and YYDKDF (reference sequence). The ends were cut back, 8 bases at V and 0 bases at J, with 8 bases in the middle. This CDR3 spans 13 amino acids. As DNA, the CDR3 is TGTGCCACCGCGACTAGCTCCTACAATGAGCAGTTCTTC. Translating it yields CATATSSYNEQFF.

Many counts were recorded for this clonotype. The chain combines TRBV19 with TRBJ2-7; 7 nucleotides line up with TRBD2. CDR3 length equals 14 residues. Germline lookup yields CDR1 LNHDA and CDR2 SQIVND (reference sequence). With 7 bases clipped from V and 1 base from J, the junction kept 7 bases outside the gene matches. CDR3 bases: TGTGCCAGTATGGCTAGCGGTTCTTCCTACGAGCAGTACTTC. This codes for CASMASGSSYEQYF.

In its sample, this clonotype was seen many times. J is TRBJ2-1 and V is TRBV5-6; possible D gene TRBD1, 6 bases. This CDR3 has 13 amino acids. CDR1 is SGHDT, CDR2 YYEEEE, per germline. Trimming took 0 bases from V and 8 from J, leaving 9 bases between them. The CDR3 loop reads CASSLVRGYEQFF. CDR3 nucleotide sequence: TGTGCCAGCAGCTTGGTAAGGGGGTATGAGCAGTTCTTC.

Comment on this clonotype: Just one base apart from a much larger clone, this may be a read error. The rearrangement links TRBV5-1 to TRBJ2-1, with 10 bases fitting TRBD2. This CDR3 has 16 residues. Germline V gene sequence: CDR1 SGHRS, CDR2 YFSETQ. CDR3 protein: CASSLASSGSRDEHFF. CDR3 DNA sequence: TGCGCCAGCAGCTTGGCTTCTAGCGGGAGTAGGGATGAGCATTTCTTC.

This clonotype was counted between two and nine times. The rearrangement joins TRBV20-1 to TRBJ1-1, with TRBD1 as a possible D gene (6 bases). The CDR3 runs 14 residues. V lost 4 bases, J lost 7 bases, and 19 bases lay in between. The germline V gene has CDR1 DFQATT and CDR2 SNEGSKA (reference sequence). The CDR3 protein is CSAIETGPILEAFF. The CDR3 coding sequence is TGCAGTGCTATAGAGACAGGACCTATCCTTGAAGCTTTCTTT.

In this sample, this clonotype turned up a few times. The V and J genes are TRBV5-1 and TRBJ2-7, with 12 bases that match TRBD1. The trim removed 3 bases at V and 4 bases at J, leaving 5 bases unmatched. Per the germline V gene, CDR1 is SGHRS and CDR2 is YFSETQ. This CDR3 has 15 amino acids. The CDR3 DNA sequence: TGCGCCAGCAGCTCGGTGGGACAGGGGGCTTACGAGCAGTACTTC. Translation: CASSSVGQGAYEQYF.

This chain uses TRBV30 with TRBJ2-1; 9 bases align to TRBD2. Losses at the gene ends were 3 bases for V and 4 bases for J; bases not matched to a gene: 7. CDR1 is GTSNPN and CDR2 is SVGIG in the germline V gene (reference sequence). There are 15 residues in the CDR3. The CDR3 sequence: CAWSGGRAIYNEQFF. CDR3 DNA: TGTGCCTGGAGCGGCGGGAGGGCAATATACAATGAGCAGTTCTTC. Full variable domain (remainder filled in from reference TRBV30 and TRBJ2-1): SQTIHQWPATLVQPVGSPLSLECTVEGTSNPNLYWYRQAAGRGLQLLFYSVGIGQISSEVPQNLSASRPQDRQFILSSKKLLLSDSGFYLCAWSGGRAIYNEQFFGPGTRLTVL.

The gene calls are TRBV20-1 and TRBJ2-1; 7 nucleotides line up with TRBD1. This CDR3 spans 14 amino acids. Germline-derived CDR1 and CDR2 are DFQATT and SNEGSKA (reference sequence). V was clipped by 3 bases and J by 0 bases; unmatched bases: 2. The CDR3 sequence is CSASRQGSYNEQFF. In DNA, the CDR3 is TGCAGTGCTAGCCGACAGGGCTCCTACAATGAGCAGTTCTTC.

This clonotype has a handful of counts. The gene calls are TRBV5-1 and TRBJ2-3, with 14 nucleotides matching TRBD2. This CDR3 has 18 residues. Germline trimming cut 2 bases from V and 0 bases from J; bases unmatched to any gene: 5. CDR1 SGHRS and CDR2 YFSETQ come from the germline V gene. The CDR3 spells CASSFLGLAGGSTDTQYF. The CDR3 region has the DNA TGCGCCAGCAGCTTCCTCGGACTAGCGGGAGGCAGCACAGATACGCAGTATTTT.

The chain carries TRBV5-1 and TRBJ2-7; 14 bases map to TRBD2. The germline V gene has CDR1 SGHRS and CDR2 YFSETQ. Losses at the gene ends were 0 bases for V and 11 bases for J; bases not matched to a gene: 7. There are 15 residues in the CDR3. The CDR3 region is CASSLGGTSGSQEYF. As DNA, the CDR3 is TGCGCCAGCAGCTTGGGCGGGACTAGCGGGAGTCAGGAGTACTTC.

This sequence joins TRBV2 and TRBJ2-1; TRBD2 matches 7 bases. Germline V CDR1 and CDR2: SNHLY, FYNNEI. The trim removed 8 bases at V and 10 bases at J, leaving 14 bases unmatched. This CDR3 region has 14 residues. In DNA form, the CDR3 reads TGTGCCAGCTCGACTAGCAGGGCGGCCAAAGAGCAGTTCTTC. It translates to CASSTSRAAKEQFF.

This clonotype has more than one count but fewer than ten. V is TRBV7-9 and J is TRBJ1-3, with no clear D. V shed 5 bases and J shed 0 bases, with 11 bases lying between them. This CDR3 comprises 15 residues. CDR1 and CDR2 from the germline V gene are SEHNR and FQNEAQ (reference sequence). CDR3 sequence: CASSPDGLSGNTIYF. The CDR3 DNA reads TGTGCCAGCAGCCCCGACGGCCTCTCTGGAAACACCATATATTTT.

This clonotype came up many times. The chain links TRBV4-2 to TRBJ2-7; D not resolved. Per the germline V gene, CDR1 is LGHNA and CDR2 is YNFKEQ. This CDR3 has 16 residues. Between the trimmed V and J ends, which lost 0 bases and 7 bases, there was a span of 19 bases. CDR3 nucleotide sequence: TGTGCCAGCAGCCAAGATTCCGCAGGCTTAGGTTGGGAGCAGTACTTC. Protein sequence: CASSQDSAGLGWEQYF.

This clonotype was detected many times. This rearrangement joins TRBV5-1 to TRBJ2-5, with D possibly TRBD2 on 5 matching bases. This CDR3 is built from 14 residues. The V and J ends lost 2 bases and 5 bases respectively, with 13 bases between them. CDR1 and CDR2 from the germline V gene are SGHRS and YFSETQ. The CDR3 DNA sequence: TGCGCCAGCAGCTTTACGGGATCTTTGGAGACCCAGTACTTC. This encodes CASSFTGSLETQYF.

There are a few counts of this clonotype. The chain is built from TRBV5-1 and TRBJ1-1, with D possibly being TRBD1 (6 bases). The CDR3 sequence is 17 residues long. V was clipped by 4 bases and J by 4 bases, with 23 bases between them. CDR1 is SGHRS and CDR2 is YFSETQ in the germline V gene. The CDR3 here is CASSGGGGREVSTEAFF. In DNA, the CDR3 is TGCGCCAGCAGCGGGGGAGGGGGAAGGGAGGTGAGCACTGAAGCTTTCTTT.

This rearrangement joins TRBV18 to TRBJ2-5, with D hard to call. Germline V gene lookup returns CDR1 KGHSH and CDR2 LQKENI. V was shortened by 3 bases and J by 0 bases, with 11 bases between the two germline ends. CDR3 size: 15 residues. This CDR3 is CASSPWEMNQETQYF. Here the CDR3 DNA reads TGTGCCAGCTCACCTTGGGAAATGAACCAAGAGACCCAGTACTTC.

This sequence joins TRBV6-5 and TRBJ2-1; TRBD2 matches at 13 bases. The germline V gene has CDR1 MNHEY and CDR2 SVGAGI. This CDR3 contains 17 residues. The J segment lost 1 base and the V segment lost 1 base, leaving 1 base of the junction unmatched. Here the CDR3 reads CASSYWTSGSSYNEQFF. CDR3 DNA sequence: TGTGCCAGCAGTTACTGGACTAGCGGGAGTTCCTACAATGAGCAGTTCTTC.

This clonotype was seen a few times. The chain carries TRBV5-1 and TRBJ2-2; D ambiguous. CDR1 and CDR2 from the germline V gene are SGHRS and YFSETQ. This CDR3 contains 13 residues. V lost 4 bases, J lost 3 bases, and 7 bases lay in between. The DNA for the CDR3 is TGCGCCAGCAGCCAAACGGACACCGGGGAGCTGTTTTTT. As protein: CASSQTDTGELFF.

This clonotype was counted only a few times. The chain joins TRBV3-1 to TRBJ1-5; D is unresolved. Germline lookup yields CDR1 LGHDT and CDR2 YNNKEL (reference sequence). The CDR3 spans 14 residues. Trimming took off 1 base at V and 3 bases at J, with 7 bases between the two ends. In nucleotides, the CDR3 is TGTGCCAGCAGCCAAGGACCGAACAATCAGCCCCAGCATTTT. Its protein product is CASSQGPNNQPQHF.

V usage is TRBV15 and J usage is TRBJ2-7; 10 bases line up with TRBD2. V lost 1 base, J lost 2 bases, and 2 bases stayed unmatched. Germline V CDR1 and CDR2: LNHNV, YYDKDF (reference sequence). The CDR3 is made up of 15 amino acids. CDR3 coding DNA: TGTGCCACCAGCAGAGTAACTAGCGGGACCTACGAGCAGTACTTC. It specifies CATSRVTSGTYEQYF.